The entry that follows covers one T cell receptor beta chain sequence. At one boundary the junction diverges from the germline segment, which might be a read error. This entry belongs to a study of blood T cell repertoires in COVID-19. Profiling relied on immunoSEQ multiplex PCR, and the TCRdb table lists in-frame clones only, not all of them. The sample shows over 70,000 clones, around nine tenths of them seen only once. There are 17 residues in the CDR3. Germline lookup yields CDR1 SGHRS and CDR2 YFSETQ. The specimen sequenced was peripheral blood. The sequence was obtained from a human donor in a cohort sampled during active COVID-19. The chain combines TRBV5-1 with TRBJ2-7, with 9 bases lining up with TRBD1. The CDR3 sequence: CASSLDEGQGRTTVGHF. Here the CDR3 DNA reads TGCGCCAGCAGCCTAGACGAGGGACAGGGTAGAACTACGGTGGGCCACTTC.